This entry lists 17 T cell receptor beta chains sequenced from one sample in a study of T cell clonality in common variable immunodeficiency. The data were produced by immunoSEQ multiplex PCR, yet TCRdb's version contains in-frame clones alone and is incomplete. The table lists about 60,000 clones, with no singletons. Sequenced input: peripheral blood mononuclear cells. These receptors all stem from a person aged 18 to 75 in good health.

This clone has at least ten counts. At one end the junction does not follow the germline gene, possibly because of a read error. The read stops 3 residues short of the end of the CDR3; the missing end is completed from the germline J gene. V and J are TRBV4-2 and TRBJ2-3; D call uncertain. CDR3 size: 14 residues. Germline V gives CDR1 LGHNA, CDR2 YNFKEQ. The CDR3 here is CASSQDRGPNTQYF. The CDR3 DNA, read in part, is TGCGCCAGCAGCCAAGATCGTGGGCCAAATACG.

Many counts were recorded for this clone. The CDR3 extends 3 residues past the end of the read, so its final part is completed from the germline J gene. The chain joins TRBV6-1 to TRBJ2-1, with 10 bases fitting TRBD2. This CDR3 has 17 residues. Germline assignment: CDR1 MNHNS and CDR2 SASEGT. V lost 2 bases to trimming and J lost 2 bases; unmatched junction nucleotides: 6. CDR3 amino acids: CASSESTSGSPYNEQFF. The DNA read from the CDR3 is TGTGCCAGCAGTGAATCGACTAGCGGGTCCCCCTACAATGAG.

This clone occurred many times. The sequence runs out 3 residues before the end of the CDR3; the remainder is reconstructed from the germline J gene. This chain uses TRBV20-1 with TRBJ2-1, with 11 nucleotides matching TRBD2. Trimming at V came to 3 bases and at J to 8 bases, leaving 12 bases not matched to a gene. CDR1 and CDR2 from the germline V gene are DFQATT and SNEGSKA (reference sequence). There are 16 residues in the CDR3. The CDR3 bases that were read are TGCAGTGCTAGCCCGTTCACTAGCGGGAGTAGCCATGAG. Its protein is CSASPFTSGSSHE. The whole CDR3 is CSASPFTSGSSHEQFF.

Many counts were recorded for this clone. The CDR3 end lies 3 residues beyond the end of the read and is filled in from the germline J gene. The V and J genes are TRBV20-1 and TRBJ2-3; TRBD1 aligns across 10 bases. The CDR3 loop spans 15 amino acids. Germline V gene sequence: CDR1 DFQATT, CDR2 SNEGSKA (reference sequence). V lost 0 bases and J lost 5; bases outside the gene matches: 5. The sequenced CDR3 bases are TGCAGTGCTAGAGATGGGACAGGGGCGGGAGATACG. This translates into CSARDGTGAGDT. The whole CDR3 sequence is CSARDGTGAGDTQYF.

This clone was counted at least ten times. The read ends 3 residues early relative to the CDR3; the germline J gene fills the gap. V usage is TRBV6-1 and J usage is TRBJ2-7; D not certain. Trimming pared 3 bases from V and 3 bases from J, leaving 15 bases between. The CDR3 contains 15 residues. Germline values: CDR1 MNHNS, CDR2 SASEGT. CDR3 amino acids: CASSEQGFIHYEQYF. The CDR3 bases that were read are TGTGCCAGCAGTGAGCAAGGGTTCATTCACTACGAG.

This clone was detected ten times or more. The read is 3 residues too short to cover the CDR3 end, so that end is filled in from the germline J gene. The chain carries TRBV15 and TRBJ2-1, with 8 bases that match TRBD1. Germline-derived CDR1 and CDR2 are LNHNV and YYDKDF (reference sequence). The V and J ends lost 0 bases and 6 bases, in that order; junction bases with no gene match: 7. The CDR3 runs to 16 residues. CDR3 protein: CATSRDLDRVGNEQFF. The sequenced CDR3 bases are TGTGCCACCAGCAGAGATCTGGACAGGGTAGGCAATGAG.

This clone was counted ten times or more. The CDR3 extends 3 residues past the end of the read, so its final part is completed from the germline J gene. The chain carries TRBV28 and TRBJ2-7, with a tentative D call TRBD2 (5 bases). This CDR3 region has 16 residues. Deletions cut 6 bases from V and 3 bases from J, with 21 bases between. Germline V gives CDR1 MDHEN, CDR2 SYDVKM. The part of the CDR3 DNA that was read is TGTGCCAGCAGGGCTCAATATAGCGTAACCTACTACGAG. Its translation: CASRAQYSVTYYE. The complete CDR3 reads CASRAQYSVTYYEQYF. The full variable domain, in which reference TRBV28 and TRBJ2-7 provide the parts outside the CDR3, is DVKVTQSSRYLVKRTGEKVFLECVQDMDHENMFWYRQDPGLGLRLIYFSYDVKMKEKGDIPEGYSVSREKKERFSLILESASTNQTSMYLCASRAQYSVTYYEQYFGPGTRLTVT.

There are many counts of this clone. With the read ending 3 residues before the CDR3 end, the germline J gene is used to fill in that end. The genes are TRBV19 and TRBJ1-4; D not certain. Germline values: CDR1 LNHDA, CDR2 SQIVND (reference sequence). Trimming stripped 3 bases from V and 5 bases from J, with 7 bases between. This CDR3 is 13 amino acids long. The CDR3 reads CASSIPRNEKLFF. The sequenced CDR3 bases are TGTGCCAGTAGTATCCCCAGGAATGAAAAA.

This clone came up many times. The CDR3 region is CASSDVAGGLNEQFF. The covered CDR3 bases are TGTGCCAGCAGTGACGTGGCGGGAGGGTTGAATGAG. The V gene is TRBV6-4, the J gene TRBJ2-1, with 9 bases identical to TRBD2. The read ends 3 residues before the CDR3 terminus; that terminus is restored from the germline J gene. This CDR3 has 15 residues. Germline assignment: CDR1 MRHNA and CDR2 SNTAGT. The V gene end was trimmed by 2 bases and the J gene end by 7 bases; junction bases not matched to a gene: 6.

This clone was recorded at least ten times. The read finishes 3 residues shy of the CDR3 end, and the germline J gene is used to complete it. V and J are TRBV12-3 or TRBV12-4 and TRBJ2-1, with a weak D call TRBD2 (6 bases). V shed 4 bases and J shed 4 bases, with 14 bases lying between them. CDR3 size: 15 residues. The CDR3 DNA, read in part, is TGTGCCAGCAGTTCCCTCGGCGGGGCTTACAATGAG. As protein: CASSSLGGAYNE. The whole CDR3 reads CASSSLGGAYNEQFF.

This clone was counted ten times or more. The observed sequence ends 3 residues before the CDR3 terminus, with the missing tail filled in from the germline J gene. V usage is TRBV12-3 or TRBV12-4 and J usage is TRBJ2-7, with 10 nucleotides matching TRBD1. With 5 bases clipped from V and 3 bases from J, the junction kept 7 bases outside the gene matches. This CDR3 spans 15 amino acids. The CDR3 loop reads CASSPDRGQFYEQYF. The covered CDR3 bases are TGTGCCAGCAGTCCCGACAGGGGGCAGTTCTACGAG.

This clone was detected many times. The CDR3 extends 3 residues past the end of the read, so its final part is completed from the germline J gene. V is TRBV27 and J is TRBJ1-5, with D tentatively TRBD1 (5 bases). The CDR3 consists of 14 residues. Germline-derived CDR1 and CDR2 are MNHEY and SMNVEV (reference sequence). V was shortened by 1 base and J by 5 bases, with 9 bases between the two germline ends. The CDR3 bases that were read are TGTGCCAGCAGTTTATATAGAGGGGATCAGCCC. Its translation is CASSLYRGDQP. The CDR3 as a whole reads CASSLYRGDQPQHF.

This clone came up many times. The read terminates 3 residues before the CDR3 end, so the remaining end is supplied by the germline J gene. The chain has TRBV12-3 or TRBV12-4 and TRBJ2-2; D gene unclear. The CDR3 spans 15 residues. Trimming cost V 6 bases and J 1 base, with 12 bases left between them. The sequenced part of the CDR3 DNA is TGTGCCAGCAGCCCCTGGGCAAAGAACACCGGGGAG. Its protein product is CASSPWAKNTGE. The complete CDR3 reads CASSPWAKNTGELFF.

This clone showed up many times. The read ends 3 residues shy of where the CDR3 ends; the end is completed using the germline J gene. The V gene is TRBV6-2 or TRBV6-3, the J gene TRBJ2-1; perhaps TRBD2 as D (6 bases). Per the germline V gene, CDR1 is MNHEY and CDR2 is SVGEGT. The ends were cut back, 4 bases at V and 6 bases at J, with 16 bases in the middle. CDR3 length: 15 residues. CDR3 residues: CASSSGGKLGNEQFF. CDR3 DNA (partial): TGTGCCAGCAGTTCTGGCGGGAAGCTGGGCAATGAG.

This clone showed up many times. This chain's CDR3 is CATTGTGSYEQYF. The DNA read from the CDR3 is TGTGCCACCACCGGGACAGGCTCCTACGAG. The J gene is TRBJ2-7, the V gene TRBV2, with TRBD1 matching 8 bases. The read comes to an end 3 residues before the CDR3 does, leaving the germline J gene to fill in the end. Trimming cost V 10 bases and J 0 bases; bases outside gene matches: 5. Germline lookup yields CDR1 SNHLY and CDR2 FYNNEI. The length of the CDR3 is 13 residues.

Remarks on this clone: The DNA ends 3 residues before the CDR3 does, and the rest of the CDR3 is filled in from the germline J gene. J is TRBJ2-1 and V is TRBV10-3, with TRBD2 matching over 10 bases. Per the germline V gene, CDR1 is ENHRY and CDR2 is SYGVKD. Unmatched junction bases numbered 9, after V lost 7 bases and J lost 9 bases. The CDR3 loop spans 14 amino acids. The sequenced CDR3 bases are TGTGCCATCAAACCTCTAGCGGGAGAGGGTGAG. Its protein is CAIKPLAGEGE. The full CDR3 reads CAIKPLAGEGEQFF.

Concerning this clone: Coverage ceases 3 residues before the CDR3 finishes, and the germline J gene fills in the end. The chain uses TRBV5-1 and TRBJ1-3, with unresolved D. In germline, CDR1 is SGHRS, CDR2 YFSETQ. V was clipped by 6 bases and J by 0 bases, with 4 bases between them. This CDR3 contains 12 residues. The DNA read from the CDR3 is TGCGCCAGCAAGGGCTCTGGAAACACC. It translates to CASKGSGNT. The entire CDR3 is CASKGSGNTIYF.